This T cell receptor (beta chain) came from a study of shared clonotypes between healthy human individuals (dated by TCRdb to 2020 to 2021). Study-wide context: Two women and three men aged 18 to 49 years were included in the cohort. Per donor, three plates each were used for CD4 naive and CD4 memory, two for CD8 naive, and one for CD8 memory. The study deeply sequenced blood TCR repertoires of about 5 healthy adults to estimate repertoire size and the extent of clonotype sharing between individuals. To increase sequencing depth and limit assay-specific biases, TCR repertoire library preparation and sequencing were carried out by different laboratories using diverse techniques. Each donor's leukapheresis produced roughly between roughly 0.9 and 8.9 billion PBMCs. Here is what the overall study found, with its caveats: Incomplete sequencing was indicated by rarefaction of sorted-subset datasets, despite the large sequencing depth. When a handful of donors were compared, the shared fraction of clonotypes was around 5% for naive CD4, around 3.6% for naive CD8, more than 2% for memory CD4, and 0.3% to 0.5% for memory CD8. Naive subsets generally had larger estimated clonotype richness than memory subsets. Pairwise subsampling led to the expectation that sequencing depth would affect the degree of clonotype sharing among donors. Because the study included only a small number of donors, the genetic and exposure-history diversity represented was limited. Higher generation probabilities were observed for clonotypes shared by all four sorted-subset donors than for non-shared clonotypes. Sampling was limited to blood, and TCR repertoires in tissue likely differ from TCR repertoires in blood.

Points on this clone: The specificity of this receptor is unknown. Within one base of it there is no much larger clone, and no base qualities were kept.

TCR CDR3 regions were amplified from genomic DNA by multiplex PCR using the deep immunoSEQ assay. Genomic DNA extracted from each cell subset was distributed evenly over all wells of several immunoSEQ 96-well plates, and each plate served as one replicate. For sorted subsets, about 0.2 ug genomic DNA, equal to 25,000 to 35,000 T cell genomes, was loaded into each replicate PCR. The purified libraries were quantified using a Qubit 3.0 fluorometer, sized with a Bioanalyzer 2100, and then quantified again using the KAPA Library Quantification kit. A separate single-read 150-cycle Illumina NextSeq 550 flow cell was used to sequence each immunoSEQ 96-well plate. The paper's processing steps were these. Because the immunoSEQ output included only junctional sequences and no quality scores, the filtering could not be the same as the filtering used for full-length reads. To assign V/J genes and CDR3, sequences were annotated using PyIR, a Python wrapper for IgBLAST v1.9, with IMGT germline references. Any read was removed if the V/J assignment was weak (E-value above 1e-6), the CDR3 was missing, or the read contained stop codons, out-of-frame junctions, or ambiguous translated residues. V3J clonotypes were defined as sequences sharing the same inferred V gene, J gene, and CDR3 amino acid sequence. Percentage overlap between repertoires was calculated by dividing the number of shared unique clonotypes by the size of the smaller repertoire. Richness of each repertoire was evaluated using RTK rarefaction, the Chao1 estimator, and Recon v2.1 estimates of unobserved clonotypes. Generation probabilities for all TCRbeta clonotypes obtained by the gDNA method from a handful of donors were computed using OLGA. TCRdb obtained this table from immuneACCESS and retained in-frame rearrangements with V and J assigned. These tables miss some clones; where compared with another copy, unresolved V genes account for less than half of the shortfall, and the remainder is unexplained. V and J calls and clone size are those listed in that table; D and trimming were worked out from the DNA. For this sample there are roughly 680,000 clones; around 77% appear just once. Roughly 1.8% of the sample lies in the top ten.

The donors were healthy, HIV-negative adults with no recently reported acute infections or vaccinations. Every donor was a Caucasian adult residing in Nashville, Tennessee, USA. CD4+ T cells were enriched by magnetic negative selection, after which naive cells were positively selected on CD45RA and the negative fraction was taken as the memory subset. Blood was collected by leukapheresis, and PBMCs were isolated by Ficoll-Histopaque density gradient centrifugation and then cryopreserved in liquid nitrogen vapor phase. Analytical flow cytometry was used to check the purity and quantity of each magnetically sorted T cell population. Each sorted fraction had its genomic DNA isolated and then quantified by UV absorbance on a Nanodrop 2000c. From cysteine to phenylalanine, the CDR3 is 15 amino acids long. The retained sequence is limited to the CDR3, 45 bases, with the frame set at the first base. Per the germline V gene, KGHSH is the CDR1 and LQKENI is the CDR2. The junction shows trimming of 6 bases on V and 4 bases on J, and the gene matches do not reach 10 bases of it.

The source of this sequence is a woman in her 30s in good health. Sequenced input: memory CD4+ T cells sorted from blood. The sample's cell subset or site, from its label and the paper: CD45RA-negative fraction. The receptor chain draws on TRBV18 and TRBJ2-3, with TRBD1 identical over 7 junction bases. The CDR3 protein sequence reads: CASSPTGPPADTQYF. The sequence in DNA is TGTGCCAGCTCGCCGACAGGGCCCCCGGCAGATACGCAGTATTTT.